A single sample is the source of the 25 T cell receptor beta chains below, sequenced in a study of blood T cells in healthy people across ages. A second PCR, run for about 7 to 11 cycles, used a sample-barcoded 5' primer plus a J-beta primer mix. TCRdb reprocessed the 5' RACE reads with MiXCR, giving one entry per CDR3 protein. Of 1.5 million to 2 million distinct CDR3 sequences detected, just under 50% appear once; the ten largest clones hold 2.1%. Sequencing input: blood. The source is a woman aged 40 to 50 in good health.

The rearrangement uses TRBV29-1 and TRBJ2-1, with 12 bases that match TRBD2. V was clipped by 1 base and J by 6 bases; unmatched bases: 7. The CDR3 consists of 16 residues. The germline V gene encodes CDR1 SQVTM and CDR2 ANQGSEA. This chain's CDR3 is CSVEARTSGDPNEQFF. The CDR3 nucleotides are TGCAGCGTTGAAGCCCGGACTAGCGGGGACCCCAATGAGCAGTTCTTC.

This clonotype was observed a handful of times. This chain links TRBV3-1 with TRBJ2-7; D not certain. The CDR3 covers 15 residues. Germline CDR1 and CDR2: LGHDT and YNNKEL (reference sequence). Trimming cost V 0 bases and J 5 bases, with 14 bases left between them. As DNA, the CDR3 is TGTGCCAGCAGCCAAGACAGGAAGATCGGTCACGAGCAGTACTTC. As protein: CASSQDRKIGHEQYF.

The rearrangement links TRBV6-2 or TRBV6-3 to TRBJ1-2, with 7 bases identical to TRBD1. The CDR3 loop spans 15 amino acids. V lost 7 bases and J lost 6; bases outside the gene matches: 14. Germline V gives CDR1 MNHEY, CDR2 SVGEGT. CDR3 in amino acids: CASMVWEGARDGYTF. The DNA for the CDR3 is TGTGCCAGCATGGTTTGGGAGGGGGCTCGAGATGGCTACACCTTC.

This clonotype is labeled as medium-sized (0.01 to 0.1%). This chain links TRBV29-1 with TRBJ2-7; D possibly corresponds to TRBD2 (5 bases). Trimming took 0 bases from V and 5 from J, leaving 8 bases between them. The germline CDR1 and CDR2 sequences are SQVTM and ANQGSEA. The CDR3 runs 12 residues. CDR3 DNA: TGCAGCGTTGAAGATGAGGGAAACGAGCAGTACTTC. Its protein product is CSVEDEGNEQYF.

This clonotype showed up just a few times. CDR3 region: CASSPRDSDNSPLHF. In DNA form, the CDR3 reads TGTGCCAGCAGCCCCCGGGACAGCGATAATTCACCCCTCCACTTT. The chain employs TRBV7-2 and TRBJ1-6, with 7 bases matching TRBD1. The V segment lost 5 bases and the J segment 5 bases; nucleotides outside the gene matches: 6. This CDR3 region has 15 residues. CDR1 and CDR2 from the germline V gene are SGHTA and FQGNSA.

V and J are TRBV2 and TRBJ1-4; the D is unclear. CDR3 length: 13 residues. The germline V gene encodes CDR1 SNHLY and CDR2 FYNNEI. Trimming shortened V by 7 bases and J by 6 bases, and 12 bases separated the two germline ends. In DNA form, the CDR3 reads TGTGCCAGCACACTCCGATCGGATGAAAAACTGTTTTTT. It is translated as CASTLRSDEKLFF.

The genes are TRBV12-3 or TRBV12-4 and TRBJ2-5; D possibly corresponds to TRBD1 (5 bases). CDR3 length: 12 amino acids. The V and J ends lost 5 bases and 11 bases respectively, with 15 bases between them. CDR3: CASSTDSLEQYF. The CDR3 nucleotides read TGTGCCAGCAGTACTGACAGTTTAGAGCAGTACTTC.

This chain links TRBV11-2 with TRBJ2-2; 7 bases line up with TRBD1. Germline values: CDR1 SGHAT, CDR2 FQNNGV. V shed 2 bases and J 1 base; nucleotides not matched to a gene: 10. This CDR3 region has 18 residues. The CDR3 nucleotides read TGTGCCAGCAGCTTAAGTCAGGGTGGGACAGAGAACACCGGGGAGCTGTTTTTT. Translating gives CASSLSQGGTENTGELFF.

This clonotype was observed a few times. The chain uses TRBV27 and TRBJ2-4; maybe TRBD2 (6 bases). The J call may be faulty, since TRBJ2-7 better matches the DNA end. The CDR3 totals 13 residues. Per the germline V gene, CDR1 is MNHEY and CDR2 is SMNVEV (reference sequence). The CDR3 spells CASSQGGDYEQYF. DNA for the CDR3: TGTGCCAGCAGTCAGGGAGGCGACTACGAGCAGTACTTC.

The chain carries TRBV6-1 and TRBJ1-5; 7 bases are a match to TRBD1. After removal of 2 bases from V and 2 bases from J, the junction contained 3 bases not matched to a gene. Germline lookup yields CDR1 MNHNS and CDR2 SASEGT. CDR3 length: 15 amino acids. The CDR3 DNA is TGTGCCAGCAGTGAATACAGGGGAGGCAATCAGCCCCAGCATTTT. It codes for CASSEYRGGNQPQHF.

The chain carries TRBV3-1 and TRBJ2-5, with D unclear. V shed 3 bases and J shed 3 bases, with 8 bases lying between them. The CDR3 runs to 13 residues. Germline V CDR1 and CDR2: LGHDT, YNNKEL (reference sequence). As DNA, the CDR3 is TGTGCCAGCAGCCACCGCTCCGAAGAGACCCAGTACTTC. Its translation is CASSHRSEETQYF.

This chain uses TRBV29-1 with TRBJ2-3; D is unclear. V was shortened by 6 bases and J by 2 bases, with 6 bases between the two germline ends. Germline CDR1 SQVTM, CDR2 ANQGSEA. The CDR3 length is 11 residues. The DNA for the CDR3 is TGCAGCGTAGGCCACACAGATACGCAGTATTTT. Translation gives CSVGHTDTQYF.

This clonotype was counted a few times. CDR3 bases: TGCAGTGCTAGGGGACAGGGGTCAAACATTCAGTACTTC. Protein: CSARGQGSNIQYF. The rearrangement joins TRBV20-1 to TRBJ2-4, with 10 bases identical to TRBD1. The CDR3 runs 13 residues. J was trimmed by 6 bases and V by 3 bases; bases with no gene match: 2. Germline V gives CDR1 DFQATT, CDR2 SNEGSKA (reference sequence).

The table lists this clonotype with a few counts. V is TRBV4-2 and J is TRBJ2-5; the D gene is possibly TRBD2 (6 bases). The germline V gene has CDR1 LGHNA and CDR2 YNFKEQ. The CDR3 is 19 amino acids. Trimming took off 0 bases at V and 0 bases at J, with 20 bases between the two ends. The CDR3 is CASSQDIGRPSLNQETQYF. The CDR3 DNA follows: TGTGCCAGCAGCCAAGATATAGGGAGGCCTAGCCTCAACCAAGAGACCCAGTACTTC.

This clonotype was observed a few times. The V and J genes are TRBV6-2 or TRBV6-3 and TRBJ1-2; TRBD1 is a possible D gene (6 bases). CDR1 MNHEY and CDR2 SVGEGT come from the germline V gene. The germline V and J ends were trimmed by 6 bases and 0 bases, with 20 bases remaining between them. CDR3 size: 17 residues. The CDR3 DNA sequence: TGTGCCAGCAGCACCACGGGACACTTAATAGCTAACTATGGCTACACCTTC. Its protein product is CASSTTGHLIANYGYTF.

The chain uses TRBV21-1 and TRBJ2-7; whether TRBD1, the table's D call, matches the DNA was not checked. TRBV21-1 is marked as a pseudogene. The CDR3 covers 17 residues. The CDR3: CASSNGKVGTAYYEQYF. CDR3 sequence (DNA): TGTGCCAGCAGCAATGGCAAAGTCGGGACAGCTTACTACGAGCAGTACTTC.

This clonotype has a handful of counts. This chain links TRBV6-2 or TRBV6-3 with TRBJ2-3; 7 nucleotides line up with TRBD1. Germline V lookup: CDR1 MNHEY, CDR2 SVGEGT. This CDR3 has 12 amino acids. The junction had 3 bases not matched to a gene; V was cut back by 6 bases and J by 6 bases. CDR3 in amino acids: CASRGRGDTQYF. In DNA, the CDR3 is TGTGCCAGCAGAGGCAGGGGGGATACGCAGTATTTT.

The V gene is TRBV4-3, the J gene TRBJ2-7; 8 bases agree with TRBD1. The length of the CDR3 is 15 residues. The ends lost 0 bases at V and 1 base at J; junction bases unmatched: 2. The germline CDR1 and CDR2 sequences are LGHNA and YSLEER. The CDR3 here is CASSQDHRGSYEQYF. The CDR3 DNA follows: TGCGCCAGCAGCCAAGACCACAGGGGGTCCTACGAGCAGTACTTC.

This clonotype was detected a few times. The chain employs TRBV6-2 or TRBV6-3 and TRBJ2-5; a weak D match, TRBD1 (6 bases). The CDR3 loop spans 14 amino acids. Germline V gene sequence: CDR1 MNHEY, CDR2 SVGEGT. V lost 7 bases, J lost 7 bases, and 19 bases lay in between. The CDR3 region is CASTMDSIRGTQYF. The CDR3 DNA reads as TGTGCCAGCACCATGGACAGCATCCGGGGGACCCAGTACTTC.

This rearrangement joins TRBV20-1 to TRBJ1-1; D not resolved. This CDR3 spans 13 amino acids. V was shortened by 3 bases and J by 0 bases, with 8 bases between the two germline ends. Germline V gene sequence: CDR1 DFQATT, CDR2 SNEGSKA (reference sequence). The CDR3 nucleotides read TGCAGTGCTAGCCGAGAGATGAACACTGAAGCTTTCTTT. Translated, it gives CSASREMNTEAFF.

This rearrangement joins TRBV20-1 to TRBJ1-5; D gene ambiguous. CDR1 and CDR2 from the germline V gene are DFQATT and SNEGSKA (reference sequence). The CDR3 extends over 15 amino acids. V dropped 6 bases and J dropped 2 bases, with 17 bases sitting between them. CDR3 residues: CSALRAGVGNQPQHF. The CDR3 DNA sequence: TGCAGTGCCCTACGGGCCGGCGTCGGCAATCAGCCCCAGCATTTT.

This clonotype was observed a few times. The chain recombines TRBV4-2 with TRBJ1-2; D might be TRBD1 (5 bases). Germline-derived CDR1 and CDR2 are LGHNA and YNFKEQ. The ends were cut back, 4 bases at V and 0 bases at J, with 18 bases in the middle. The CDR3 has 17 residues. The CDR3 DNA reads TGTGCCAGCAGCCGACCGGGACCCACGACCGCTAACTATGGCTACACCTTC. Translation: CASSRPGPTTANYGYTF.

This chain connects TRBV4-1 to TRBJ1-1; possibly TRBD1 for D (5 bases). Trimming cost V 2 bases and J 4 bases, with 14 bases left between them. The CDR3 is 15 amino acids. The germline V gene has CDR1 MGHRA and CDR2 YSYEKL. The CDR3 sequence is CASSQSDSRGTEAFF. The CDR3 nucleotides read TGCGCCAGCAGCCAATCCGACAGTCGTGGCACTGAAGCTTTCTTT.

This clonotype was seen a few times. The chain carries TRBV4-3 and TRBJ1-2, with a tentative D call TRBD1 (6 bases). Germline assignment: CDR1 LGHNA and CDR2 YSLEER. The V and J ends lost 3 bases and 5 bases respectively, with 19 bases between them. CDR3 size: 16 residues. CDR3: CASSQGARSTQYGYTF. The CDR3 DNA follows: TGCGCCAGCAGCCAGGGGGCCCGGAGCACACAGTATGGCTACACCTTC.

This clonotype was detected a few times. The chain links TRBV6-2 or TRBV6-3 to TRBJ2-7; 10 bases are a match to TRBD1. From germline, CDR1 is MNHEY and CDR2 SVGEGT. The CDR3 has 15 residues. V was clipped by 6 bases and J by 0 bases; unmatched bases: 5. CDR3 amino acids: CASRGQGTGSYEQYF. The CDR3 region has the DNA TGTGCCAGCAGGGGACAGGGGACGGGCTCCTACGAGCAGTACTTC.